The 21 T cell receptor beta chains in this list originate from one sample, sequenced in a study of blood T cell repertoires in COVID-19. TCRdb's copy holds only in-frame clones and misses some; the assay was immunoSEQ multiplex PCR. The repertoire includes approximately 170,000 clones, under 85% of them detected once, and 10% to 15% sits in the top ten. What was sequenced was peripheral blood. All receptors come from a man aged 65 to 85 who had recovered from COVID-19.

The rearrangement links TRBV5-4 to TRBJ1-2, with 7 bases that match TRBD1. Germline-derived CDR1 and CDR2 are SGHNT and YYREEE (reference sequence). Trimming at V came to 4 bases and at J to 7 bases, leaving 10 bases not matched to a gene. This CDR3 is 14 amino acids long. The CDR3 nucleotides are TGTGCCAGCAGCCCATGGCCCGACAGGGTTGGCTACACCTTC. Translation gives CASSPWPDRVGYTF.

The chain has TRBV5-1 and TRBJ1-2, with 9 bases identical to TRBD1. The CDR3 sequence is 14 residues long. After removal of 3 bases from V and 6 bases from J, the junction contained 6 bases not matched to a gene. CDR1 and CDR2 (germline): SGHRS, YFSETQ. The CDR3 DNA is TGCGCCAGCAGCTACAGGGGGCGAGAAGATGGCTACACCTTC. The encoded protein is CASSYRGREDGYTF.

This clone appeared a few times. V gene TRBV5-5 combines with J gene TRBJ2-2, with 10 bases aligning to TRBD1. The CDR3 has 14 amino acids. J was trimmed by 3 bases and V by 9 bases; bases with no gene match: 5. The germline V gene encodes CDR1 SGHKS and CDR2 YYEKEE (reference sequence). Written as DNA, the CDR3 is TGTGCCACTCGACAGGGGGCGGACACCGGGGAGCTGTTTTTT. This encodes CATRQGADTGELFF.

The V and J genes are TRBV5-5 and TRBJ2-1, with D perhaps TRBD1 (5 bases). The CDR3 totals 16 residues. V was pared by 0 bases and J by 0 bases, with 10 bases between. Germline assignment: CDR1 SGHKS and CDR2 YYEKEE (reference sequence). CDR3 DNA: TGTGCCAGCAGCTTGGAACAGGTGAGCTCCTACAATGAGCAGTTCTTC. This sequence encodes CASSLEQVSSYNEQFF. Supplemented by reference TRBV5-5 and TRBJ2-1, the full variable domain reads DAGVTQSPTHLIKTRGQQVTLRCSPISGHKSVSWYQQVLGQGPQFIFQYYEKEERGRGNFPDRFSARQFPNYSSELNVNALLLGDSALYLCASSLEQVSSYNEQFFGPGTRLTVL.

The chain employs TRBV7-6 and TRBJ2-5, with 7 positions matching TRBD1. V shed 6 bases and J 4 bases; nucleotides not matched to a gene: 8. The CDR3 loop spans 14 amino acids. Looked up from germline, CDR1 is SGHVS and CDR2 is FNYEAQ. The CDR3 sequence is CASRQTGAGETQYF. In DNA, the CDR3 is TGTGCCAGCAGACAAACAGGGGCAGGAGAGACCCAGTACTTC.

The J gene is TRBJ2-1, the V gene TRBV6-2 or TRBV6-3, with TRBD2 matching over 9 bases. CDR3 length: 17 amino acids. The germline CDR1 and CDR2 sequences are MNHEY and SVGEGT. V shed 3 bases, J shed 8 bases, and the junction held 14 bases outside the gene matches. This CDR3 is CASSYSPTSGQIHEQFF. CDR3 DNA sequence: TGTGCCAGCAGTTATTCGCCTACTAGCGGGCAAATTCATGAGCAGTTCTTC.

The chain is built from TRBV5-1 and TRBJ1-2, with D unresolved. This CDR3 is 14 amino acids long. Deletions cut 0 bases from V and 6 bases from J, with 12 bases between. Germline V gives CDR1 SGHRS, CDR2 YFSETQ. The chain's CDR3 is CASSLAVTGDGYTF. As DNA, the CDR3 is TGCGCCAGCAGCTTGGCCGTAACGGGAGATGGCTACACCTTC.

V is TRBV11-2 and J is TRBJ1-3; maybe TRBD1 (6 bases). Trimming removed 7 bases at V and 0 bases at J, with 10 bases between. Germline CDR1 is SGHAT and CDR2 is FQNNGV. The CDR3 spans 14 residues. The CDR3 DNA follows: TGTGCCAGCACCAACAGGGCCTCTGGAAACACCATATATTTT. It is translated as CASTNRASGNTIYF.

The chain is built from TRBV2 and TRBJ1-1; D is unresolved. The CDR3 is 12 amino acids. Germline V lookup: CDR1 SNHLY, CDR2 FYNNEI. V lost 6 bases, J lost 4 bases, and 9 bases lay in between. The CDR3, as DNA: TGTGCCAGCAGCACCCTCAGCACTGAAGCTTTCTTT. Translated: CASSTLSTEAFF.

The V gene is TRBV4-1, the J gene TRBJ2-1; TRBD1 might be the D (6 bases). Germline CDR1 MGHRA, CDR2 YSYEKL. The CDR3 runs to 16 residues. V lost 3 bases and J 0 bases, leaving 12 bases between the germline ends. This CDR3 is CASSHPADSSYNEQFF. As DNA, the CDR3 is TGCGCCAGCAGCCACCCGGCGGACAGCTCCTACAATGAGCAGTTCTTC.

The rearrangement joins TRBV12-3 or TRBV12-4 to TRBJ2-7; no definite D call. This CDR3 contains 12 residues. V was pared by 6 bases and J by 3 bases, with 9 bases between. DNA of the CDR3: TGTGCCAGCAGCTTCCGCGGCTACGAGCAGTACTTC. Its protein is CASSFRGYEQYF.

V gene TRBV19 combines with J gene TRBJ2-7; 7 nucleotides align to TRBD2. The CDR3 consists of 15 residues. The junction had 11 bases not matched to a gene; V was cut back by 3 bases and J by 6 bases. Germline V gene lookup returns CDR1 LNHDA and CDR2 SQIVND (reference sequence). The CDR3 DNA sequence: TGTGCCAGTAGTATGGTCTCTAGCGGCCGGAGCGAGCAGTACTTC. Translated, it gives CASSMVSSGRSEQYF.

This CDR3 reads CASSFRSGSGDEQYF. The CDR3 nucleotides are TGCGCCAGCAGCTTCAGGTCAGGTAGCGGTGACGAGCAGTACTTC. V is TRBV5-1 and J is TRBJ2-7; TRBD2 is a possible D gene (6 bases). From germline, CDR1 is SGHRS and CDR2 YFSETQ. CDR3 size: 15 residues. V lost 2 bases and J 5 bases, leaving 17 bases between the germline ends.

The chain uses TRBV6-4 and TRBJ2-3, with TRBD2 matching over 7 bases. The length of the CDR3 is 15 residues. Trimming removed 9 bases from V and 1 base from J; junction bases left unmatched: 10. CDR1 and CDR2 (germline): MRHNA, SNTAGT. DNA for the CDR3: TGTGCCAGTAGACAACGTGCGGGAGGCACAGATACGCAGTATTTT. Translated, it gives CASRQRAGGTDTQYF.

Only a few counts were recorded for this clone. The chain combines TRBV27 with TRBJ1-3; 9 positions match TRBD1. Germline V CDR1 and CDR2: MNHEY, SMNVEV (reference sequence). The CDR3 length is 14 residues. Trimming at V came to 6 bases and at J to 0 bases, leaving 0 bases not matched to a gene. The CDR3 bases are TGTGCCAGCAGGGGACAGGGCTCTGGAAACACCATATATTTT. This translates into CASRGQGSGNTIYF.

This rearrangement joins TRBV11-2 to TRBJ2-1, with a weak D call TRBD2 (6 bases). V lost 1 base, J lost 6 bases, and 16 bases lay in between. There are 16 residues in the CDR3. Germline V gene data show CDR1 as SGHAT and CDR2 as FQNNGV. CDR3 bases: TGTGCCAGCAGCTTAGTAACCGGGAGAGGGGTCAATGAGCAGTTCTTC. Translated, it gives CASSLVTGRGVNEQFF.

This rearrangement joins TRBV28 to TRBJ1-1; D call uncertain. The germline gives CDR1 MDHEN, CDR2 SYDVKM. The germline V and J ends were trimmed by 9 bases and 2 bases, with 10 bases remaining between them. The CDR3 loop spans 12 amino acids. CDR3 in amino acids: CASKSVNTEAFF. In nucleotides, the CDR3 is TGTGCCAGTAAGAGTGTAAACACTGAAGCTTTCTTT.

V and J are TRBV28 and TRBJ2-2; 7 bases line up with TRBD1. J gave up 6 bases and V 3 bases, and 7 bases lay outside the gene matches. The CDR3 has 15 amino acids. Germline V lookup: CDR1 MDHEN, CDR2 SYDVKM. CDR3 in amino acids: CASSLSDRAAGELFF. The CDR3 nucleotides are TGTGCCAGCAGTTTGAGTGACAGGGCAGCCGGGGAGCTGTTTTTT.

This clone was seen only a few times. The rearrangement joins TRBV25-1 to TRBJ2-1, with 7 positions matching TRBD2. The CDR3 extends over 15 amino acids. Germline CDR1 MGHDK, CDR2 SYGVNS. Trimming cost V 5 bases and J 3 bases; bases outside gene matches: 7. The CDR3 is CASSSGNNHYNEQFF. The CDR3 DNA follows: TGTGCCAGCAGTAGCGGGAACAACCACTACAATGAGCAGTTCTTC. Using reference TRBV25-1 and TRBJ2-1 for the parts outside the CDR3, the full variable domain is EADIYQTPRYLVIGTGKKITLECSQTMGHDKMYWYQQDPGMELHLIHYSYGVNSTEKGDLSSESTVSRIRTEHFPLTLESARPSHTSQYLCASSSGNNHYNEQFFGPGTRLTVL.

The chain couples TRBV9 to TRBJ1-3; 7 bases fit TRBD1. This CDR3 comprises 16 residues. CDR1 is SGDLS, CDR2 YYNGEE, per germline. The V segment lost 3 bases and the J segment 7 bases; nucleotides outside the gene matches: 13. The DNA for the CDR3 is TGTGCCAGCAGCGCCAACAGGGGCCTAGCAGATAACACCATATATTTT. Translation: CASSANRGLADNTIYF.

This chain uses TRBV6-2 or TRBV6-3 with TRBJ2-7; 7 nucleotides align to TRBD1. The CDR3 is made up of 15 amino acids. The V and J ends lost 3 bases and 0 bases, in that order; junction bases with no gene match: 5. Germline V gene data show CDR1 as MNHEY and CDR2 as SVGEGT. In nucleotides, the CDR3 is TGTGCCAGCAGTTATTCCGGGACAGCCTCCTACGAGCAGTACTTC. Amino acid sequence: CASSYSGTASYEQYF.